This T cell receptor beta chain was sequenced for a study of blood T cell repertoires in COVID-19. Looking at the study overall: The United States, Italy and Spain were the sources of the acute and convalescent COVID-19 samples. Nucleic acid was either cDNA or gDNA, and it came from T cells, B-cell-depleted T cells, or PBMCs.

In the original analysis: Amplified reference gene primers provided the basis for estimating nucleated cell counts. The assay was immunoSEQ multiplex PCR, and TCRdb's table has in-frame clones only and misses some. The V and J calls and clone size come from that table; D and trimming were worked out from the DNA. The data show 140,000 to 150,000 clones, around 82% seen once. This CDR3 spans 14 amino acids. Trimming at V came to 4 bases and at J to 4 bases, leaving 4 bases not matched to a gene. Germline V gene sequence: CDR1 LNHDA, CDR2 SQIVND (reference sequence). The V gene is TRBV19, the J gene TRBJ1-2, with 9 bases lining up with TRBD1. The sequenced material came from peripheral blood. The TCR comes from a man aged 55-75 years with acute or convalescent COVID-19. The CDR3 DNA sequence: TGTGCCAGTAGTAAGGACAGGGGCGGCTATGGCTACACCTTC. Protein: CASSKDRGGYGYTF.